Sequencing of this T cell receptor beta chain was carried out in a study of blood T cell repertoires in COVID-19. Study-wide context: There were acute and convalescent COVID-19 samples, and they came from the United States, Italy and Spain. Nucleic acid was either cDNA or gDNA, and it came from T cells, B-cell-depleted T cells, or PBMCs.

In its sample, this clone was seen a few times. Authors' methods: Amplifying reference gene primers gave estimates of nucleated cell counts. Clones were read by immunoSEQ multiplex PCR, and TCRdb kept only the in-frame ones, dropping some. V and J calls plus clone size are reproduced from that table; the DNA served to infer D and trimming. The data contain some 120,000 clones, about 85% of them singletons. The germline V gene encodes CDR1 KGHDR and CDR2 SFDVKD. Trimming took off 6 bases at V and 5 bases at J, with 12 bases between the two ends. This CDR3 has 13 amino acids. The rearrangement joins TRBV24-1 to TRBJ2-5, with a weak D call TRBD2 (5 bases). Sequencing was carried out using peripheral blood. The sequence derives from a man older than 75 with active or convalescent COVID-19. CDR3 region: CATSLPGIETQYF. The CDR3 nucleotides are TGTGCCACCAGTCTACCGGGGATTGAGACCCAGTACTTC.